Reported below is one TCR beta chain. The antigen is not known. The junction differs from germline at one of its ends, possibly a read error. Clones were sequenced by immunoSEQ multiplex PCR, and TCRdb holds only the in-frame ones, with some missing. The sample consists of approximately 11,000 clones, 69% of them appearing once. This sample was taken from a study of OX40 agonist ivuxolimab in advanced cancers. Background on the study: A diagnosis of hepatocellular carcinoma, melanoma, renal cell or head and neck cancer was present in dose-escalation patients. The eligibility criteria allowed prior anti-PD-1, anti-PD-L1 or anti-CTLA-4 therapy, and under 50% had some. General study results and limits: Partial responders at 0.1-3.0 mg/kg showed near-lowest clonal expansion.

CDR1 LNHNV and CDR2 YYDKDF come from the germline V gene (reference sequence). The CDR3 contains 14 residues. The V and J genes are TRBV15 and TRBJ2-1, with D possibly TRBD2 on 6 matching bases. This specimen was CD4+ or CD8+ T cells sorted from blood, taken in a trial of the OX40 agonist ivuxolimab. This TCR was sampled from an adult with an advanced solid tumor such as melanoma, head and neck, liver or kidney cancer. CDR3 in amino acids: CATNRPGAYNEQFF. As DNA, the CDR3 is TGTGCCACCAACAGACCGGGGGCCTACAATGAGCAGTTCTTC.